This TCR beta chain was documented in a study of T cell changes during pregnancy in multiple sclerosis. This CDR3 has 18 residues. Germline-derived CDR1 and CDR2 are SGHRS and YFSETQ. Trimming took 0 bases from V and 0 from J; bases not matched to a gene: 8. TCRdb keeps only in-frame clones here, not all; method: immunoSEQ multiplex PCR. Of 70,000 to 80,000 clones in the sample, around 94% were seen once. The clonotype was recovered from a female donor with multiple sclerosis, enrolled in a pregnancy study. The sequenced sample was peripheral blood, obtained in the third trimester of pregnancy. The gene calls are TRBV5-1 and TRBJ2-2, with TRBD1 identical over 7 bases. In DNA, the CDR3 is TGCGCCAGCAGCTTGGTGGACAGGAGGTCAGCGAACACCGGGGAGCTGTTTTTT. Protein: CASSLVDRRSANTGELFF.